This T cell receptor (beta chain) stems from a study of blood T cell repertoires in COVID-19. Background on the study: Samples came from the United States, Italy and Spain, spanning acute and convalescent COVID-19.

Seattle's enrolled individuals joined amid active infection and were then monitored longitudinally. On this clone itself: An end of the junction does not agree with germline; a read error may underlie this.

This CDR3 comprises 13 residues. Germline loops: CDR1 SGHRS, CDR2 YFSETQ. Method: immunoSEQ multiplex PCR; TCRdb's copy keeps in-frame clones and lacks some. The table includes about 500,000 clones, 85% to 90% detected once. The clonotype was recovered from a woman aged 45-59 years with COVID-19, enrolled during active disease. The sequencing sample was made of peripheral blood. V usage is TRBV5-1 and J usage is TRBJ2-3; 7 bases line up with TRBD2. CDR3 bases: TGCGCCAGCAGCCCTGAGGGCCGGACTAGTGGGGATTTT. It specifies CASSPEGRTSGDF.